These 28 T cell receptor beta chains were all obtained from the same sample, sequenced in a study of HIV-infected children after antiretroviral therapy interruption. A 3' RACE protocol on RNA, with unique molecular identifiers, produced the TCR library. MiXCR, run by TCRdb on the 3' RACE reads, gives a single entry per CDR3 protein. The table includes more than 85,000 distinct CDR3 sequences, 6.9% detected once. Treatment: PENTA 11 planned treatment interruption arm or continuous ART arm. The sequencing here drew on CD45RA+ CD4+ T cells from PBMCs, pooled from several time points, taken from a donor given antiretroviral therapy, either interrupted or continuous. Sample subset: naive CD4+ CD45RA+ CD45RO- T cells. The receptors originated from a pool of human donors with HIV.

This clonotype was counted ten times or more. The CDR3 DNA is TGCAGTGCTTCCTTGAAGGGAGGGAACACTGAAGCTTTCTTT. Translation: CSASLKGGNTEAFF. The chain employs TRBV20-1 and TRBJ1-1; no clear D gene. The CDR3 is 14 amino acids. Germline lookup yields CDR1 DFQATT and CDR2 SNEGSKA (reference sequence). V lost 5 bases and J 1 base, leaving 14 bases between the germline ends.

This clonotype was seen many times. The CDR3 loop is CASSKRARFGGEQYF. In nucleotides, the CDR3 is TGTGCCAGCAGCAAACGAGCCCGATTTGGAGGAGAGCAGTACTTC. The J gene is TRBJ2-7, the V gene TRBV11-3; tentatively, D is TRBD2 (5 bases). Germline values: CDR1 SGHNT, CDR2 YENEEA. The length of the CDR3 is 15 residues. V was clipped by 5 bases and J by 7 bases, with 21 bases between them.

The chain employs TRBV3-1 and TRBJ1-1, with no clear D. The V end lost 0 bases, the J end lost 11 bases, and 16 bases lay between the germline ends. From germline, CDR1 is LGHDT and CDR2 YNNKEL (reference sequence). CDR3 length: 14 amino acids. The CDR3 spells CASSQDGGGLRAFF. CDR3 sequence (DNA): TGTGCCAGCAGCCAAGATGGTGGCGGCCTTAGGGCTTTCTTT.

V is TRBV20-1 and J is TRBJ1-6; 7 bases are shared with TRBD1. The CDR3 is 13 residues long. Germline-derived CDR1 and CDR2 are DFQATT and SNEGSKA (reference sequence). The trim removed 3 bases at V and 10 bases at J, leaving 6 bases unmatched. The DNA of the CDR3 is TGCAGTGCTAGCATCAGGGGGGGATCACCCCTCCACTTT. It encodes CSASIRGGSPLHF.

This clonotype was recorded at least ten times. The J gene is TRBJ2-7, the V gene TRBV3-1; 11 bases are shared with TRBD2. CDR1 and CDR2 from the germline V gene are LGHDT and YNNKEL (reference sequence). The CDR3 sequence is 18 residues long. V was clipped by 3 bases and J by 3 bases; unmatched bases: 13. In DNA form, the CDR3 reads TGTGCCAGCAGCCAGGTTCCTAGCGGGGGGAAATACTACTACGAGCAGTACTTC. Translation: CASSQVPSGGKYYYEQYF.

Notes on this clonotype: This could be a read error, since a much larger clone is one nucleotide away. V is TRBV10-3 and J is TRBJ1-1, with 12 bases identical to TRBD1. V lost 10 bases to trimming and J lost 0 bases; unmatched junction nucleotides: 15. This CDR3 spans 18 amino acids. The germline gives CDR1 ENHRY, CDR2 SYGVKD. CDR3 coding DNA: TGTGCCACCTGCGGGGACAGGGGGCCCCTTGGGATGAACACTGAAGCTTTCTTT. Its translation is CATCGDRGPLGMNTEAFF.

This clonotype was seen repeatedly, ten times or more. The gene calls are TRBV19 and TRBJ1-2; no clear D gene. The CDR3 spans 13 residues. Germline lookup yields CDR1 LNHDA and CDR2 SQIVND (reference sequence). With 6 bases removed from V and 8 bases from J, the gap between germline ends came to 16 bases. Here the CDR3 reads CASSQARAEGYTF. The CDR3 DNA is TGTGCCAGTAGCCAAGCCCGGGCGGAGGGCTACACCTTC. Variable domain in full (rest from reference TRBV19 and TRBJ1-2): DGGITQSPKYLFRKEGQNVTLSCEQNLNHDAMYWYRQDPGQGLRLIYYSQIVNDFQKGDIAEGYSVSREKKESFPLTVTSAQKNPTAFYLCASSQARAEGYTFGSGTRLTVV.

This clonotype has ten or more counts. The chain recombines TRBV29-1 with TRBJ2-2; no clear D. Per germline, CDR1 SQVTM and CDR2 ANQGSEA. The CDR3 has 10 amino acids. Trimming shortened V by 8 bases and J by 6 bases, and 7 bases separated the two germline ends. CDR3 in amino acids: CSPGAGELFF. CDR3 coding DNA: TGCAGCCCCGGCGCCGGGGAGCTGTTTTTT.

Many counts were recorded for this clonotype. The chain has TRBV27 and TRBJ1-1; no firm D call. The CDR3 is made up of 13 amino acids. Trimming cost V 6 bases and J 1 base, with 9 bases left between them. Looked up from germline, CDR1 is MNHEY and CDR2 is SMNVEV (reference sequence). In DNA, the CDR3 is TGTGCCAGCAGCAAGACAAGGAACACTGAAGCTTTCTTT. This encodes CASSKTRNTEAFF.

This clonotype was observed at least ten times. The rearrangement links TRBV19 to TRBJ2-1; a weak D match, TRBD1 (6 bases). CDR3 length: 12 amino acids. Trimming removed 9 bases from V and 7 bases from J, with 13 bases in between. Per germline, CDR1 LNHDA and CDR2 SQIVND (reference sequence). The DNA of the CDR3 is TGTGCCAGCTTAGGGGGTCTGAATGAGCAGTTCTTC. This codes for CASLGGLNEQFF.

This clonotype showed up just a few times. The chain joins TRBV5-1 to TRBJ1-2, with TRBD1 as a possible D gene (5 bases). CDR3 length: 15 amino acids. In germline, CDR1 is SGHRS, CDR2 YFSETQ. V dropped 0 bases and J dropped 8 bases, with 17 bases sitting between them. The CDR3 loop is CASSLGGRTEEGYTF. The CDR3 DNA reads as TGCGCCAGCAGCTTGGGGGGACGGACGGAGGAGGGCTACACCTTC. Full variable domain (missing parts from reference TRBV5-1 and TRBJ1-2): KAGVTQTPRYLIKTRGQQVTLSCSPISGHRSVSWYQQTPGQGLQFLFEYFSETQRNKGNFPGRFSGRQFSNSRSEMNVSTLELGDSALYLCASSLGGRTEEGYTFGSGTRLTVV.

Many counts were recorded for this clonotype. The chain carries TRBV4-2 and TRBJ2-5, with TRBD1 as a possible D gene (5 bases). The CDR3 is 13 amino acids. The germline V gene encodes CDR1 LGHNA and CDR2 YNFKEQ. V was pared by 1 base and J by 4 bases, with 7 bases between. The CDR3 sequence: CASSQAGIETQYF. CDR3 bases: TGTGCCAGCAGCCAAGCAGGGATAGAGACCCAGTACTTC.

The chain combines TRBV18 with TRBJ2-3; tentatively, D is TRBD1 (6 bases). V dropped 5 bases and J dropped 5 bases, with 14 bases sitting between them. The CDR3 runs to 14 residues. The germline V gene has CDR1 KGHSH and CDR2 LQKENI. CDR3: CASSFPGQLDTQYF. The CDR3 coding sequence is TGTGCCAGCTCATTCCCTGGACAGCTAGATACGCAGTATTTT.

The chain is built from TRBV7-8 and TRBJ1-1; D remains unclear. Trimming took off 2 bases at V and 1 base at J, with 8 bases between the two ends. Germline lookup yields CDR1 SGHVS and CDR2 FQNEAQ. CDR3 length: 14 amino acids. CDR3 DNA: TGTGCCAGCAGCTTACCGGGAAAGAACACTGAAGCTTTCTTT. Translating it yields CASSLPGKNTEAFF.

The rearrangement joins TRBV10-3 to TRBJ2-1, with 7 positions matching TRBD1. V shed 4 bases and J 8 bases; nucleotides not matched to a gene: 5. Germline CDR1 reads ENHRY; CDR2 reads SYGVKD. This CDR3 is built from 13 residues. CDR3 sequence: CAISGTGVDEQFF. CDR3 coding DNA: TGTGCCATCAGTGGTACAGGGGTCGATGAGCAGTTCTTC.

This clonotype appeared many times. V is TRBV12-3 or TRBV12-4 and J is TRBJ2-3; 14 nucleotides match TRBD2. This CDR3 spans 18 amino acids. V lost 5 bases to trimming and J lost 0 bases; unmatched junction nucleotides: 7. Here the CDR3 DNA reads TGTGCCAGCAGTCTGACTAGCGGGAGGGTCCTTAGCACAGATACGCAGTATTTT. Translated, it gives CASSLTSGRVLSTDTQYF.

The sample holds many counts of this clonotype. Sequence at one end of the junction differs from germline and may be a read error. The DNA for the CDR3 is TGTGCCAGCAGTTTGCGTACAGATACGCAGTATTTT. It is translated as CASSLRTDTQYF. The chain carries TRBV5-1 and TRBJ2-3; D not resolved. The CDR3 spans 12 residues. Germline V gene sequence: CDR1 SGHRS, CDR2 YFSETQ.

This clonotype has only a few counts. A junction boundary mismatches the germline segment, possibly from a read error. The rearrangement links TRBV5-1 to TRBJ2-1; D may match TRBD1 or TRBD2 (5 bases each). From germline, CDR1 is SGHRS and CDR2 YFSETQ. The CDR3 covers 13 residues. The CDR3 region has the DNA TGCGCCAGCAGCTTGGCCGAAGGGACGGTAGCCCGCTTC. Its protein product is CASSLAEGTVARF.

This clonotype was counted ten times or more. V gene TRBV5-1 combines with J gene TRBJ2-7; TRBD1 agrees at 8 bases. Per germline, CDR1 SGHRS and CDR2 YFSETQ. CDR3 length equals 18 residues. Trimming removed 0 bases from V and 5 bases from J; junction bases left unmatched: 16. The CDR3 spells CASSLEVSDRDFMNEQYF. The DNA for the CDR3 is TGCGCCAGCAGCTTGGAGGTTTCGGACAGGGATTTCATGAACGAGCAGTACTTC. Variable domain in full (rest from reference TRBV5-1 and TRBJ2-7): KAGVTQTPRYLIKTRGQQVTLSCSPISGHRSVSWYQQTPGQGLQFLFEYFSETQRNKGNFPGRFSGRQFSNSRSEMNVSTLELGDSALYLCASSLEVSDRDFMNEQYFGPGTRLTVT.

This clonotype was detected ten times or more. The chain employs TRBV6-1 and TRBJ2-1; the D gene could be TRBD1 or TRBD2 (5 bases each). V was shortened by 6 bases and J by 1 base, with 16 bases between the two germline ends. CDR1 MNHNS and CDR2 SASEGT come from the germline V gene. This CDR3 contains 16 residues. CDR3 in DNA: TGTGCCAGCAGCGTAGGGACCCGAACATCCTACAATGAGCAGTTCTTC. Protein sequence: CASSVGTRTSYNEQFF.

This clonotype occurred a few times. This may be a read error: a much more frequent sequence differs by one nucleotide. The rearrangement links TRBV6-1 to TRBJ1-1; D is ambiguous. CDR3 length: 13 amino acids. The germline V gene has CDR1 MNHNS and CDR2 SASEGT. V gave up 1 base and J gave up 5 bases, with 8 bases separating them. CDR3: CASSEVDPTEAFF. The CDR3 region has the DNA TGTGCCAGCAGTGAAGTGGACCCGACTGAAGCTTTCTTT.

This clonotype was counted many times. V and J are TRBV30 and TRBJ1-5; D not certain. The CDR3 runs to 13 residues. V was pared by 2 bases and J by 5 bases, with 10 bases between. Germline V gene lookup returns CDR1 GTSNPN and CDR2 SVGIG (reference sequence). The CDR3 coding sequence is TGTGCCTGGAGTCCACGACATGATCAGCCCCAGCATTTT. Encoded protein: CAWSPRHDQPQHF.

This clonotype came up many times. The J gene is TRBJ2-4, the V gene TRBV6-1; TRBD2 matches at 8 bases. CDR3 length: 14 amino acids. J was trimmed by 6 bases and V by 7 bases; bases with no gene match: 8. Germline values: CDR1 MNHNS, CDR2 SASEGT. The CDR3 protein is CASTPAGAGNIQYF. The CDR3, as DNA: TGTGCCAGCACCCCAGCGGGAGCTGGAAACATTCAGTACTTC.

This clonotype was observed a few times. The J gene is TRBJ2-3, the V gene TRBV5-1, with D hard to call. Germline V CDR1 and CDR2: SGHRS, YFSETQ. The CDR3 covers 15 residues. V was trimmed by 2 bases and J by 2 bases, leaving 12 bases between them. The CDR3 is CASSFDASLTDTQYF. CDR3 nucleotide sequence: TGCGCCAGCAGCTTTGACGCTAGTCTCACAGATACGCAGTATTTT.

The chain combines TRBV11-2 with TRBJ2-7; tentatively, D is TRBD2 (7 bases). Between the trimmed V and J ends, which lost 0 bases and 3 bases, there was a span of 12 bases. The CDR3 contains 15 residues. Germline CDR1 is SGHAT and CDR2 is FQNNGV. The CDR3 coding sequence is TGTGCCAGCAGCTTAGACGGGGGGACATACTACGAGCAGTACTTC. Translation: CASSLDGGTYYEQYF.

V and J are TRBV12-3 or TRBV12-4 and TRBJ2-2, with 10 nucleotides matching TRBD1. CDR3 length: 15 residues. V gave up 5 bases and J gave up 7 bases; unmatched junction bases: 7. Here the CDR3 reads CASSPGQGEVGELFF. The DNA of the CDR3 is TGTGCCAGCAGTCCCGGACAGGGGGAGGTCGGGGAGCTGTTTTTT.

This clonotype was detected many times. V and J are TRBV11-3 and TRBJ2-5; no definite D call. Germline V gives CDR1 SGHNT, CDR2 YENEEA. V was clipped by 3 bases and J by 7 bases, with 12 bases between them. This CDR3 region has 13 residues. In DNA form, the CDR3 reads TGTGCCAGCAGCTTTGAGGAACGTGGGACCCAGTACTTC. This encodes CASSFEERGTQYF.

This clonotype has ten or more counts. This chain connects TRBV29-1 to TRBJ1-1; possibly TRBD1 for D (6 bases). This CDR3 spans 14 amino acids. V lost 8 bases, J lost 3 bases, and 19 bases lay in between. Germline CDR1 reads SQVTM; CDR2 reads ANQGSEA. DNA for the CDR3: TGCAGCTTAAAATATGAGGGGGAGCACACTGAAGCTTTCTTT. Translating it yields CSLKYEGEHTEAFF. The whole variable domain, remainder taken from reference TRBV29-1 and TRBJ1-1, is SAVISQKPSRDICQRGTSLTIQCQVDSQVTMMFWYRQQPGQSLTLIATANQGSEATYESGFVIDKFPISRPNLTFSTLTVSNMSPEDSSIYLCSLKYEGEHTEAFFGQGTRLTVV.